The next 22 T cell receptor beta chains were all read from a single sample in a study of blood T cell repertoires in COVID-19. The table came from immunoSEQ multiplex PCR; TCRdb's copy has only in-frame clones and leaves some out. The table records 150,000 or so clones, 87% of them present only once. The specimen was PBMCs or T cells enriched from blood (not recorded which). The receptor set was obtained from a woman in her thirties or forties who had been exposed to COVID-19.

J is TRBJ2-7 and V is TRBV18; TRBD2 agrees at 9 bases. With 2 bases clipped from V and 2 bases from J, the junction kept 1 base outside the gene matches. CDR1 is KGHSH and CDR2 is LQKENI in the germline V gene. The CDR3 consists of 14 residues. The CDR3 region is CASSPAGGAYEQYF. The CDR3 nucleotides are TGTGCCAGCTCACCAGCGGGAGGGGCCTACGAGCAGTACTTC.

The chain has TRBV19 and TRBJ2-7, with 8 nucleotides matching TRBD1. The CDR3 length is 17 residues. Germline V gives CDR1 LNHDA, CDR2 SQIVND (reference sequence). J lost 0 bases, V lost 9 bases, and 16 bases had no gene match. The CDR3 coding sequence is TGTGCCAGCCGGAAAGTCTTCCAGGGGGCTAGCTCCTACGAGCAGTACTTC. Translating gives CASRKVFQGASSYEQYF.

This rearrangement joins TRBV3-1 (or the pseudogene TRBV3-2) to TRBJ2-1; weak D call: TRBD1 (8 bases). The V gene's germline CDR1 is LGHDT and CDR2 YNNKEL (reference sequence). This CDR3 comprises 13 residues. V gave up 1 base and J gave up 12 bases, with 13 bases separating them. The chain's CDR3 is CASSQGQGRGQFF. The CDR3 nucleotides are TGTGCCAGCAGCCAAGGACAGGGGAGGGGGCAGTTCTTC.

V gene TRBV3-1 (or the pseudogene TRBV3-2) combines with J gene TRBJ1-6; a possible D gene is TRBD1 (6 bases). Germline-derived CDR1 and CDR2 are LGHDT and YNNKEL (reference sequence). The CDR3 has 15 residues. Trimming removed 4 bases at V and 10 bases at J, with 17 bases between. The CDR3 loop is CASSLTAKGDSPLHF. The CDR3 region has the DNA TGTGCCAGCAGCCTTACAGCGAAGGGGGACTCACCCCTCCACTTT.

The chain is built from TRBV7-2 and TRBJ2-3, with 7 bases matching TRBD1. This CDR3 has 14 amino acids. Germline V gene lookup returns CDR1 SGHTA and CDR2 FQGNSA. Trimming removed 8 bases from V and 6 bases from J; junction bases left unmatched: 11. CDR3 sequence reads: CASLPGTAQDTQYF. CDR3 coding DNA: TGTGCCAGCTTACCCGGGACAGCTCAGGATACGCAGTATTTT.

The chain couples TRBV27 to TRBJ2-7; TRBD1 might be the D (7 bases). The length of the CDR3 is 20 residues. Germline values: CDR1 MNHEY, CDR2 SMNVEV (reference sequence). The V gene lost 5 bases and the J gene lost 3 bases, with 32 bases spanning the gap. CDR3 amino acids: CASSQSWTGLRFSTGYEQYF. The CDR3 bases are TGTGCCAGCAGTCAATCTTGGACAGGACTACGTTTCTCTACTGGCTACGAGCAGTACTTC.

V usage is TRBV18 and J usage is TRBJ1-2, with D perhaps TRBD1 (6 bases). Germline CDR1 KGHSH, CDR2 LQKENI. The CDR3 is made up of 15 amino acids. The V end was cut by 2 bases, the J end by 3 bases, with 13 bases between. The CDR3 is CASSPDLGADYGYTF. As DNA, the CDR3 is TGTGCCAGCTCACCAGATTTGGGGGCGGACTATGGCTACACCTTC. Variable domain in full (rest from reference TRBV18 and TRBJ1-2): NAGVMQNPRHLVRRRGQEARLRCSPMKGHSHVYWYRQLPEEGLKFMVYLQKENIIDESGMPKERFSAEFPKEGPSILRIQQVVRGDSAAYFCASSPDLGADYGYTFGSGTRLTVV.

The chain employs TRBV7-2 and TRBJ2-7, with 8 bases lining up with TRBD1. The V gene's germline CDR1 is SGHTA and CDR2 FQGNSA. V trimming: 1 base; J trimming: 2 bases; junction bases outside the gene matches: 4. This CDR3 spans 15 amino acids. The CDR3: CASSLDGTGAYEQYF. DNA for the CDR3: TGTGCCAGCAGCTTAGACGGGACAGGTGCCTACGAGCAGTACTTC.

The chain employs TRBV18 and TRBJ2-7, with 7 positions matching TRBD1. V trimming: 2 bases; J trimming: 3 bases; junction bases outside the gene matches: 7. This CDR3 contains 15 residues. Germline values: CDR1 KGHSH, CDR2 LQKENI. The CDR3 loop reads CASSPERQGHYEQYF. The DNA for the CDR3 is TGTGCCAGCTCACCAGAGAGACAGGGCCACTACGAGCAGTACTTC.

This clone was counted between two and nine times. The rearrangement joins TRBV7-9 to TRBJ1-5, with D uncertain. Germline V gives CDR1 SEHNR, CDR2 FQNEAQ (reference sequence). The ends were cut back, 1 base at V and 3 bases at J, with 7 bases in the middle. The CDR3 contains 14 residues. The CDR3 loop is CASSLVGDNQPQHF. CDR3 DNA: TGTGCCAGCAGCTTAGTCGGGGACAATCAGCCCCAGCATTTT. Filled out from reference TRBV7-9 and TRBJ1-5, the complete variable domain reads DTGVSQNPRHKITKRGQNVTFRCDPISEHNRLYWYRQTLGQGPEFLTYFQNEAQLEKSRLLSDRFSAERPKGSFSTLEIQRTEQGDSAMYLCASSLVGDNQPQHFGDGTRLSIL.

This clone was detected once. This rearrangement joins TRBV7-2 to TRBJ1-3; 8 bases line up with TRBD1. Losses at the gene ends were 7 bases for V and 5 bases for J; bases not matched to a gene: 7. The CDR3 loop spans 14 amino acids. From germline, CDR1 is SGHTA and CDR2 FQGNSA. The CDR3 region is CASNKDRDRNTIYF. The CDR3 nucleotides are TGTGCCAGCAACAAGGACAGGGATAGAAACACCATATATTTT.

The V gene is TRBV3-1 (or the pseudogene TRBV3-2), the J gene TRBJ2-7; TRBD2 matches at 11 bases. The CDR3 runs to 15 residues. Germline values: CDR1 LGHDT, CDR2 YNNKEL (reference sequence). V dropped 4 bases and J dropped 4; count of bases not matched to a gene: 6. DNA of the CDR3: TGTGCCAGCAGCCCAGGGACTAGCGGAAGATACGAGCAGTACTTC. Protein product: CASSPGTSGRYEQYF.

A note on this clone: This specimen includes other DNA sequences encoding the same CDR3. The chain uses TRBV27 and TRBJ2-1; D remains unclear. V was shortened by 3 bases and J by 0 bases, with 3 bases between the two germline ends. CDR3 size: 13 residues. Germline CDR1 and CDR2: MNHEY and SMNVEV (reference sequence). In DNA, the CDR3 is TGTGCCAGCAGTTTGTACTCCTACAATGAGCAGTTCTTC. Amino acid sequence: CASSLYSYNEQFF.

The chain has TRBV6-5 and TRBJ1-1; TRBD1 matches 8 bases. Germline CDR1 and CDR2: MNHEY and SVGAGI. Trimming cost V 2 bases and J 9 bases; bases outside gene matches: 5. CDR3 length: 13 residues. DNA for the CDR3: TGTGCCAGCAGTTACCTGGGGACAGGTAAAGCTTTCTTT. Translated: CASSYLGTGKAFF.

This clone appeared once. V usage is TRBV4-3 and J usage is TRBJ1-6; D gene unclear. Between the trimmed V and J ends, which lost 0 bases and 8 bases, there was a span of 17 bases. This CDR3 region has 17 residues. Germline CDR1 and CDR2: LGHNA and YSLEER. The DNA for the CDR3 is TGCGCCAGCAGCCAAGATCTCGGGGAGCTATTGGATTCACCCCTCCACTTT. Translated: CASSQDLGELLDSPLHF.

This chain connects TRBV9 to TRBJ2-7; no firm D call. This CDR3 is 15 amino acids long. The V gene's germline CDR1 is SGDLS and CDR2 YYNGEE. V was shortened by 0 bases and J by 0 bases, with 10 bases between the two germline ends. CDR3 in amino acids: CASSVGLQSSYEQYF. CDR3 nucleotide sequence: TGTGCCAGCAGCGTAGGACTCCAGAGCTCCTACGAGCAGTACTTC.

This clone has a single count. The J gene is TRBJ2-7, the V gene TRBV21-1; the D segment call TRBD2 is taken from the table without a DNA check. TRBV21-1 is labeled a pseudogene. This CDR3 is 13 amino acids long. CDR3 sequence: CASPQEVLYEQYF. CDR3 in DNA: TGTGCCAGCCCCCAGGAGGTTTTATACGAGCAGTACTTC.

The chain links TRBV2 to TRBJ2-1; D perhaps matches TRBD1 (5 bases). Germline loops: CDR1 SNHLY, CDR2 FYNNEI. V was cut by 6 bases and J by 6 bases, with 12 bases left in between. The CDR3 consists of 13 residues. CDR3 coding DNA: TGTGCCAGCAGGAGCTCAGGGTTCAATGAGCAGTTCTTC. As protein: CASRSSGFNEQFF.

The chain has TRBV24-1 and TRBJ2-1, with D tentatively TRBD1 (6 bases). Germline V lookup: CDR1 KGHDR, CDR2 SFDVKD. V lost 6 bases and J lost 4, with 12 bases in between. The CDR3 contains 14 residues. DNA of the CDR3: TGTGCCACCAGTCGGGGCCAGGGGTACAATGAGCAGTTCTTC. The encoded protein is CATSRGQGYNEQFF.

This rearrangement joins TRBV5-1 to TRBJ2-2, with 7 positions matching TRBD2. The CDR3 consists of 16 residues. From germline, CDR1 is SGHRS and CDR2 YFSETQ. The trim removed 4 bases at V and 5 bases at J, leaving 11 bases unmatched. The CDR3 loop is CASSLGPGGGTGELFF. In DNA, the CDR3 is TGCGCCAGCAGCCTAGGACCGGGAGGCGGAACCGGGGAGCTGTTTTTT.

The rearrangement joins TRBV7-8 to TRBJ1-2, with 10 bases lining up with TRBD1. Germline CDR1 and CDR2: SGHVS and FQNEAQ. V lost 5 bases, J lost 4 bases, and 10 bases stayed unmatched. CDR3 size: 16 residues. The CDR3 DNA is TGTGCCAGCAGCCAAAACCCGGGACAGGGGACCTATGGCTACACCTTC. Amino acids: CASSQNPGQGTYGYTF.

The genes are TRBV7-8 and TRBJ1-5; D ambiguous. Trimming took off 2 bases at V and 5 bases at J, with 13 bases between the two ends. Germline assignment: CDR1 SGHVS and CDR2 FQNEAQ. CDR3 size: 15 residues. CDR3 DNA sequence: TGTGCCAGCAGCTTATCTGAGGGCAATGATCAGCCCCAGCATTTT. Translated: CASSLSEGNDQPQHF.